A selection of T cell receptor beta chains follows, all from one sample in a study of PD-1 blockade in classical Hodgkin lymphoma. Clones were read by immunoSEQ multiplex PCR, and TCRdb kept only the in-frame ones, dropping some. The sample gives 75,000 to 100,000 clones, approximately 88% of which show up once; 10% to 15% is in the top ten. The material sequenced was peripheral blood mononuclear cells (PBMCs), taken at baseline. The receptors were gathered from a human donor with classical Hodgkin lymphoma. Both conserved end residues are part of each CDR3. A D gene is named only where the DNA matches it firmly. Not all rows give a size; the values are once, few, many and, for expanded clones, a class.

clone_size d_call j_call v_call cdr3_nt cdr3_aa
NA TRBD2 TRBJ2-2 TRBV2 TGTGCCAGCAGTGTATTTCCAGGACTAGCGGGAGGATATACCGGGGAGCTGTTTTTT CASSVFPGLAGGYTGELFF
NA TRBD1 TRBJ2-7 TRBV18 TGTGCCAGCTCAGGGACAGGGGGGGACGAGCAGTACTTC CASSGTGGDEQYF
NA NA TRBJ1-2 TRBV5-6 TGTGCCAGCAGCCGGCCGTTTGGGGCCCCTAACTATGGCTACACCTTC CASSRPFGAPNYGYTF
NA NA TRBJ2-2 TRBV28 TGTGCCAGCACTCGTCCCCGGGGGAGACCGAACACCGGGGAGCTGTTTTTT CASTRPRGRPNTGELFF
NA TRBD1 TRBJ2-3 TRBV13 TGTGCCAGCAGCCACCGACAGGGGGGGGATACGCAGTATTTT CASSHRQGGDTQYF
NA NA TRBJ2-1 TRBV7-8 TGTGCCAGCAGCTTAGCTCCGGGACCATCCTACAATGAGCAGTTCTTC CASSLAPGPSYNEQFF
NA NA TRBJ1-3 TRBV6-1 TGTGCCAGCAGTGTATACCCAGCGGGAAACACCATATATTTT CASSVYPAGNTIYF
NA TRBD2 TRBJ2-7 TRBV5-5 TGTGCCAGCAGCTTTAGGACTAGCGGCTACTACGAGCAGTACTTC CASSFRTSGYYEQYF
NA NA TRBJ1-5 TRBV5-6 TGTGCCAGCAGCTCCCTCGGGGAGCTTAGCAATCAGCCCCAGCATTTT CASSSLGELSNQPQHF
NA TRBD2 TRBJ2-7 TRBV13 TGTGCCAGCAGCTCTTGGGCTAGCGGGAGCCGGAAACCTTACGAGCAGTACTTC CASSSWASGSRKPYEQYF
NA TRBD1 TRBJ1-1 TRBV7-2 TGTGCCAGCAGAACAGGGACAGGGGGAGTCCGGACTGAAGCTTTCTTT CASRTGTGGVRTEAFF
NA NA TRBJ2-1 TRBV11-3 TGTGCCAGCAGCTTATCCTCCTACAATGAGCAGTTCTTC CASSLSSYNEQFF
NA TRBD2 TRBJ2-3 TRBV5-1 TGCGCCAGCAGCTTACCTCTAGCGGGAGGGACAGATACGCAGTATTTT CASSLPLAGGTDTQYF
NA NA TRBJ2-6 TRBV12-5 TGTGCTAGTGGTCAGGGGACTGCAGGACAAAGTCGGGCCAACGTCCTGACTTTC CASGQGTAGQSRANVLTF
NA TRBD1 TRBJ1-5 TRBV19 TGTGCCAGTAGCCCCCGGACAGGGGCCGGGAATCAGCCCCAGCATTTT CASSPRTGAGNQPQHF
NA TRBD1 TRBJ2-6 TRBV7-2 TGTGCCAGCAGTCCCCGCCCGGGACAGGGTTTGGCTGGGGCCAACGTCCTGACTTTC CASSPRPGQGLAGANVLTF
NA NA TRBJ2-3 TRBV7-2 TGTGCCAGCAGCGCAACAGATACGCAGTATTTT CASSATDTQYF
once NA TRBJ1-5 TRBV19 TGTGCCAGTAGTATAAGCGGGGTATGGGATCAGCCCCAGCATTTT CASSISGVWDQPQHF
NA TRBD2 TRBJ2-1 TRBV7-9 TGTGCCAGCAGCCCGCCTGCCTTTAGCGGGAGTTTCAATGAGCAGTTCTTC CASSPPAFSGSFNEQFF
NA NA TRBJ2-5 TRBV30 TGTGCCTGGAGTGTTCAAGGGGTGGTGGAGACCCAGTACTTC CAWSVQGVVETQYF
NA TRBD1 TRBJ1-2 TRBV28 TGTGCCAGCAGATCCCCGGGACAGGGGTTCCCTTACAACTATGGCTACACCTTC CASRSPGQGFPYNYGYTF
NA NA TRBJ2-5 TRBV11-3 TGTGCCAGCAGCACCGGTGGTTGGGCGAGCGGCCAAGAGACCCAGTACTTC CASSTGGWASGQETQYF
NA NA TRBJ2-5 TRBV6-5 TGTGCCAGCAGGCCCGAGGGGGGGAAAGAGACCCAGTACTTC CASRPEGGKETQYF
NA TRBD2 TRBJ2-7 TRBV7-2 TGTGCCAGCAGCTTAGCGACTAGCGGGACCTACTACGAGCAGTACTTC CASSLATSGTYYEQYF
NA NA TRBJ2-7 TRBV6-1 TGTGCCAGCAGTCCTCTCTACGAGCAGTACTTC CASSPLYEQYF
NA NA TRBJ2-3 TRBV5-6 TGTGCCAGCAGCTTGGTTAACAGGGACACAGATACGCAGTATTTT CASSLVNRDTDTQYF
once NA TRBJ1-1 TRBV10-3 TGTGCCATCAGTGGGGGGAACACTGAAGCTTTCTTT CAISGGNTEAFF
NA TRBD2 TRBJ2-1 TRBV29-1 TGCAGCGCTTGTACTAGCGGCGGCGTACATGAGCAGTTCTTC CSACTSGGVHEQFF
NA NA TRBJ1-5 TRBV7-9 TGTGCCAGCAGCTCCTCGGCGCAGGGTAATCAGCCCCAGCATTTT CASSSSAQGNQPQHF
few TRBD1 TRBJ1-5 TRBV6-6 TGTGCCAGCAGTCCCGGGGACAGGGAGAATCAGCCCCAGCATTTT CASSPGDRENQPQHF
NA NA TRBJ1-1 TRBV28 TGTGCCAGCAGTTTTACAGCCAGGACTGAAGCTTTCTTT CASSFTARTEAFF
NA NA TRBJ2-1 TRBV28 TGTGCCAGCAGTTTAGGGCAGGGGACACACAATGAGCAGTTCTTC CASSLGQGTHNEQFF
NA NA TRBJ2-5 TRBV11-2 TGTGCCAGCAGCCTCACCCTAGAGACCCAGTACTTC CASSLTLETQYF
many NA TRBJ1-2 TRBV5-6 TGTGCCAGCAGCCCGACACCTGGACAGAGGGGAGGCTACACCTTC CASSPTPGQRGGYTF
NA TRBD2 TRBJ2-5 TRBV5-1 TGCGCCAGCACTAGCGGGGTGGGAGAGACCCAGTACTTC CASTSGVGETQYF
NA NA TRBJ2-3 TRBV28 TGTGCCAGCAGGCCCCAGGACTCATACACAGATACGCAGTATTTT CASRPQDSYTDTQYF
NA TRBD2 TRBJ2-2 TRBV7-2 TGTGCCAGCAGCTCCTTGGGGGGAGGGCCTCCCGGGGAGCTGTTTTTT CASSSLGGGPPGELFF